A selection of T cell receptor beta chains follows, all from one sample in a study of cytomegalovirus exposure and HLA in healthy donors. TCRdb keeps only in-frame clones here, not all; method: immunoSEQ multiplex PCR. The repertoire has about 98,000 clones, roughly two thirds of them found once; the top ten carry over 1%. Material for sequencing was PBMCs. Every receptor here comes from a female donor in good health and CMV-seronegative. CDR3s include the opening cysteine and the closing phenylalanine or tryptophan. The D gene is left open where the match is weak. Part of the rows lack a size; the others show once, few, many or a class for expanded clones.

j_gene: TRBJ2-7; d_gene: TRBD1; v_gene: TRBV25-1; abundance: .; CDR3aa: CASSERRTGSEEQYF; CDR3nt: TGTGCCAGCAGTGAGCGTAGGACAGGGTCAGAGGAGCAGTACTTC
j_gene: TRBJ2-3; d_gene: .; v_gene: TRBV7-3; abundance: few; CDR3aa: CASSLNPPPGDTQYF; CDR3nt: TGTGCCAGCAGCCTAAACCCCCCGCCGGGAGATACGCAGTATTTT
j_gene: TRBJ2-7; d_gene: TRBD2; v_gene: TRBV5-4; abundance: .; CDR3aa: CASSLVPSGTIAYEQYF; CDR3nt: TGTGCCAGCAGCTTGGTTCCTAGCGGGACCATCGCTTACGAGCAGTACTTC
j_gene: TRBJ2-5; d_gene: .; v_gene: TRBV28; abundance: few; CDR3aa: CASSETGQTKETQYF; CDR3nt: TGTGCCAGCAGTGAAACAGGCCAAACTAAAGAGACCCAGTACTTC
j_gene: TRBJ2-1; d_gene: TRBD2; v_gene: TRBV7-8; abundance: .; CDR3aa: CASRGLAGGNEQFF; CDR3nt: TGTGCCAGCAGAGGACTAGCGGGAGGCAATGAGCAGTTCTTC
j_gene: TRBJ2-5; d_gene: TRBD2; v_gene: TRBV5-4; abundance: .; CDR3aa: CASSSYVAGGSETQYF; CDR3nt: TGTGCCAGCAGCTCCTACGTAGCGGGAGGCTCGGAGACCCAGTACTTC
j_gene: TRBJ1-6; d_gene: .; v_gene: TRBV28; abundance: once; CDR3aa: CASSSSPSGSPLHF; CDR3nt: TGTGCCAGCAGTTCGTCTCCCTCGGGGTCACCCCTCCACTTT
j_gene: TRBJ2-1; d_gene: TRBD1; v_gene: TRBV6-4; abundance: .; CDR3aa: CASSDRGTGGNQQFF; CDR3nt: TGTGCCAGCAGTGACCGTGGGACAGGAGGAAATCAGCAGTTCTTC
j_gene: TRBJ2-5; d_gene: TRBD2; v_gene: TRBV11-2; abundance: .; CDR3aa: CASSPREGSLETQYF; CDR3nt: TGTGCCAGCAGCCCCCGGGAGGGTAGTTTAGAGACCCAGTACTTC
j_gene: TRBJ2-7; d_gene: .; v_gene: TRBV2; abundance: .; CDR3aa: CASSTDTTYEQYF; CDR3nt: TGTGCCAGCAGTACGGACACCACCTACGAGCAGTACTTC
j_gene: TRBJ1-2; d_gene: .; v_gene: TRBV5-1; abundance: .; CDR3aa: CASSPQGDYGYTF; CDR3nt: TGCGCCAGCAGTCCACAGGGTGACTATGGCTACACCTTC
j_gene: TRBJ1-1; d_gene: .; v_gene: TRBV6-5; abundance: .; CDR3aa: CASSYSRGGDTEAFF; CDR3nt: TGTGCCAGCAGTTACTCCCGGGGTGGGGACACTGAAGCTTTCTTT
j_gene: TRBJ2-7; d_gene: .; v_gene: TRBV7-6; abundance: .; CDR3aa: CASSLDEGGYEQYF; CDR3nt: TGTGCCAGCAGCTTAGATGAAGGGGGCTACGAGCAGTACTTC
j_gene: TRBJ2-5; d_gene: TRBD2; v_gene: TRBV4-2; abundance: few; CDR3aa: CASSQGLAGQETQYF; CDR3nt: TGTGCCAGCAGCCAAGGTCTAGCGGGACAAGAGACCCAGTACTTC
j_gene: TRBJ2-7; d_gene: TRBD1; v_gene: TRBV5-1; abundance: .; CDR3aa: CASSLGNRGSYEQYF; CDR3nt: TGCGCCAGCAGCTTGGGTAACAGGGGCTCCTACGAGCAGTACTTC
j_gene: TRBJ2-7; d_gene: .; v_gene: TRBV6-1; abundance: .; CDR3aa: CASATGQLPYEQYF; CDR3nt: TGTGCCAGCGCTACCGGACAGCTGCCCTACGAGCAGTACTTC
j_gene: TRBJ1-2; d_gene: .; v_gene: TRBV15; abundance: once; CDR3aa: CATSPGGRNYGYTF; CDR3nt: TGTGCCACCAGCCCGGGTGGAAGGAACTATGGCTACACCTTC
j_gene: TRBJ2-4; d_gene: .; v_gene: TRBV6-5; abundance: few; CDR3aa: CASSLTGVKNIQYF; CDR3nt: TGTGCCAGCAGCCTAACAGGTGTCAAAAACATTCAGTACTTC
j_gene: TRBJ2-4; d_gene: .; v_gene: TRBV30; abundance: once; CDR3aa: CAWGGPTLLAKNIQYF; CDR3nt: TGTGCCTGGGGGGGCCCGACTTTACTAGCCAAAAACATTCAGTACTTC
j_gene: TRBJ2-4; d_gene: TRBD1; v_gene: TRBV18; abundance: .; CDR3aa: CASSQGTIGTGVIQYF; CDR3nt: TGTGCCAGCTCACAGGGAACCATAGGGACAGGGGTCATTCAGTACTTC
j_gene: TRBJ2-5; d_gene: .; v_gene: TRBV4-2; abundance: .; CDR3aa: CASSQEGAGARETQYF; CDR3nt: TGTGCCAGCAGCCAAGAAGGAGCAGGGGCGAGGGAGACCCAGTACTTC
j_gene: TRBJ2-7; d_gene: .; v_gene: TRBV5-1; abundance: .; CDR3aa: CASSPGGGGGYEQYF; CDR3nt: TGCGCCAGCAGCCCGGGGGGCGGCGGGGGTTACGAGCAGTACTTC
j_gene: TRBJ1-2; d_gene: .; v_gene: TRBV25-1; abundance: .; CDR3aa: CASSEYLDSSNYGYTF; CDR3nt: TGTGCCAGCAGTGAATACCTGGACAGCTCTAACTATGGCTACACCTTC
j_gene: TRBJ2-3; d_gene: .; v_gene: TRBV9; abundance: once; CDR3aa: CASSERGGLDDTQYF; CDR3nt: TGTGCCAGCAGCGAGAGGGGGGGCCTAGACGATACGCAGTATTTT
j_gene: TRBJ2-2; d_gene: TRBD2; v_gene: TRBV11-3; abundance: .; CDR3aa: CASSPPLAGGEGNTGELFF; CDR3nt: TGTGCCAGCAGCCCCCCACTAGCGGGGGGAGAAGGGAACACCGGGGAGCTGTTTTTT
j_gene: TRBJ2-1; d_gene: TRBD2; v_gene: TRBV7-3; abundance: .; CDR3aa: CASSSTAGVYNEQFF; CDR3nt: TGTGCCAGCAGCTCCACAGCGGGAGTCTACAATGAGCAGTTCTTC
j_gene: TRBJ2-7; d_gene: TRBD2; v_gene: TRBV6-6; abundance: .; CDR3aa: CASSYGGGLYEQYF; CDR3nt: TGTGCCAGCAGTTACGGCGGGGGGCTCTACGAGCAGTACTTC
j_gene: TRBJ1-1; d_gene: TRBD1; v_gene: TRBV19; abundance: .; CDR3aa: CASHRDRKNTEAFF; CDR3nt: TGTGCCAGTCACCGGGACAGGAAAAACACTGAAGCTTTCTTT
j_gene: TRBJ2-1; d_gene: .; v_gene: TRBV7-9; abundance: once; CDR3aa: CASSPGLLSYNEQFF; CDR3nt: TGTGCCAGCAGCCCGGGACTCCTGTCCTACAATGAGCAGTTCTTC
j_gene: TRBJ1-1; d_gene: TRBD1; v_gene: TRBV5-6; abundance: .; CDR3aa: CASSHRGWNTEAFF; CDR3nt: TGTGCCAGCAGCCACAGGGGGTGGAACACTGAAGCTTTCTTT
j_gene: TRBJ2-7; d_gene: .; v_gene: TRBV7-8; abundance: .; CDR3aa: CASSSLTRSESEQYF; CDR3nt: TGTGCCAGCAGCTCCCTGACTAGATCTGAGAGCGAGCAGTACTTC
j_gene: TRBJ2-7; d_gene: .; v_gene: TRBV7-9; abundance: few; CDR3aa: CASSSQTYEQYF; CDR3nt: TGTGCCAGCAGCTCACAAACCTACGAGCAGTACTTC
j_gene: TRBJ1-5; d_gene: TRBD1; v_gene: TRBV28; abundance: .; CDR3aa: CASTFYRGSNQPQHF; CDR3nt: TGTGCCAGCACCTTCTACAGGGGAAGCAATCAGCCCCAGCATTTT
j_gene: TRBJ2-7; d_gene: TRBD2; v_gene: TRBV9; abundance: few; CDR3aa: CASSVVPGTSGSYEQYF; CDR3nt: TGTGCCAGCAGCGTAGTTCCCGGGACTAGCGGTTCCTACGAGCAGTACTTC
j_gene: TRBJ2-1; d_gene: TRBD2; v_gene: TRBV28; abundance: .; CDR3aa: CASSLYGLAGPNEQFF; CDR3nt: TGTGCCAGCAGTTTATACGGACTAGCGGGACCAAATGAGCAGTTCTTC
j_gene: TRBJ1-1; d_gene: TRBD1; v_gene: TRBV5-4; abundance: few; CDR3aa: CASSTGRSGGSRVVPEAFF; CDR3nt: TGTGCCAGCAGCACCGGTCGATCAGGGGGCTCTCGCGTTGTACCTGAAGCTTTCTTT
j_gene: TRBJ1-2; d_gene: .; v_gene: TRBV2; abundance: many; CDR3aa: CASRENGYTF; CDR3nt: TGTGCCAGCAGGGAGAATGGCTACACCTTC
j_gene: TRBJ2-2; d_gene: TRBD2; v_gene: TRBV28; abundance: .; CDR3aa: CASSLSLAGGDGELFF; CDR3nt: TGTGCCAGCAGTTTGAGTCTAGCGGGAGGGGACGGGGAGCTGTTTTTT